Listed here are 14 T cell receptor beta chains from one sample, sequenced in a study of T cell responses to AZD1222 COVID-19 vaccine. Measured with immunoSEQ multiplex PCR; TCRdb has only the in-frame clones, and not every one. There are about 110,000 clones in the sample; 70% to 90% occur only once, and under 4% lies in the top ten. Material: peripheral blood, obtained on day 0 of AZD1222 vaccination. The origin of the receptors is an adult in good health.

A single count supports this clone. The V and J genes are TRBV29-1 and TRBJ2-5; 12 positions match TRBD1. CDR1 is SQVTM, CDR2 ANQGSEA, per germline. V shed 6 bases, J shed 5 bases, and the junction held 7 bases outside the gene matches. The length of the CDR3 is 14 residues. CDR3 bases: TGCAGCGTGAGGAGCGGGACAGGGGGCGAGACCCAGTACTTC. Residues: CSVRSGTGGETQYF.

The chain employs TRBV10-2 and TRBJ1-2; tentatively, D is TRBD1 (5 bases). The germline V gene encodes CDR1 WSHSY and CDR2 SAAADI. The V gene lost 0 bases and the J gene lost 0 bases, with 11 bases spanning the gap. The CDR3 is 16 residues long. The CDR3 is CASSESGGVANYGYTF. Written as DNA, the CDR3 is TGCGCCAGCAGTGAGTCGGGAGGGGTTGCTAACTATGGCTACACCTTC.

This chain uses TRBV19 with TRBJ1-5, with D unclear. Germline V CDR1 and CDR2: LNHDA, SQIVND (reference sequence). The CDR3 is made up of 13 amino acids. V shed 8 bases and J shed 6 bases, with 14 bases lying between them. The CDR3 loop is CASAGTSSQPQHF. The CDR3 DNA reads TGTGCCAGTGCGGGCACCTCGTCTCAGCCCCAGCATTTT.

This clone has just a few counts. The chain carries TRBV27 and TRBJ1-5; 8 nucleotides match TRBD1. The CDR3 is made up of 17 amino acids. V was pared by 5 bases and J by 4 bases, with 13 bases of the junction left unmatched. Germline loops: CDR1 MNHEY, CDR2 SMNVEV (reference sequence). The CDR3 protein is CASSRALAGTGNQPQHF. DNA for the CDR3: TGTGCCAGCAGTAGGGCCCTGGCCGGGACAGGTAATCAGCCCCAGCATTTT.

This clone was recorded once. V gene TRBV19 combines with J gene TRBJ2-7, with D perhaps TRBD2 (5 bases). The CDR3 consists of 12 residues. V lost 1 base and J 7 bases, leaving 8 bases between the germline ends. From germline, CDR1 is LNHDA and CDR2 SQIVND (reference sequence). The CDR3 region has the DNA TGTGCCAGTAGTATAGGTCCGGGAGAGCAGTACTTC. Its protein is CASSIGPGEQYF.

The CDR3 DNA is TGTGCCAGCAGCACTGAGACCTGGGTTGGGGCCAACGTCCTGACTTTC. Translation: CASSTETWVGANVLTF. The chain employs TRBV11-2 and TRBJ2-6; D is undetermined. The germline V gene encodes CDR1 SGHAT and CDR2 FQNNGV. The CDR3 loop spans 16 amino acids. The germline V and J ends were trimmed by 5 bases and 3 bases, with 14 bases remaining between them.

The chain couples TRBV4-1 to TRBJ1-3, with D perhaps TRBD1 (5 bases). This CDR3 is 16 amino acids long. Per germline, CDR1 MGHRA and CDR2 YSYEKL. With 0 bases removed from V and 8 bases from J, the gap between germline ends came to 17 bases. The CDR3 bases are TGCGCCAGCAGCCAAGATTTTTCAGGGCCGGAATACACCATATATTTT. Encoded protein: CASSQDFSGPEYTIYF.

The genes are TRBV6-2 or TRBV6-3 and TRBJ1-3; D remains unclear. The CDR3 consists of 12 residues. V was clipped by 0 bases and J by 3 bases, with 0 bases between them. Germline V gives CDR1 MNHEY, CDR2 SVGEGT. CDR3 nucleotide sequence: TGTGCCAGCAGTTACTCTGGAAACACCATATATTTT. It yields the protein CASSYSGNTIYF.

The chain couples TRBV30 to TRBJ1-5; D is unresolved. Trimming removed 4 bases from V and 1 base from J, with 8 bases in between. Germline V gives CDR1 GTSNPN, CDR2 SVGIG (reference sequence). The CDR3 has 13 amino acids. CDR3 protein: CAWNIGSNQPQHF. The CDR3 bases are TGTGCCTGGAATATAGGCAGCAATCAGCCCCAGCATTTT. Filled out from reference TRBV30 and TRBJ1-5, the complete variable domain reads SQTIHQWPATLVQPVGSPLSLECTVEGTSNPNLYWYRQAAGRGLQLLFYSVGIGQISSEVPQNLSASRPQDRQFILSSKKLLLSDSGFYLCAWNIGSNQPQHFGDGTRLSIL.

The V gene is TRBV25-1, the J gene TRBJ1-1; D is unclear. Germline CDR1 reads MGHDK; CDR2 reads SYGVNS. Deletions cut 6 bases from V and 1 base from J, with 12 bases between. The CDR3 runs to 14 residues. The CDR3 DNA reads TGTGCCAGCAGGCCTAATGGAGGGAACACTGAAGCTTTCTTT. Protein: CASRPNGGNTEAFF. The whole variable domain, remainder taken from reference TRBV25-1 and TRBJ1-1, is EADIYQTPRYLVIGTGKKITLECSQTMGHDKMYWYQQDPGMELHLIHYSYGVNSTEKGDLSSESTVSRIRTEHFPLTLESARPSHTSQYLCASRPNGGNTEAFFGQGTRLTVV.

CDR3 sequence reads: CASSLGWQGQLSYNEQFF. As DNA, the CDR3 is TGTGCCAGCAGCTTAGGGTGGCAGGGCCAACTGTCCTACAATGAGCAGTTCTTC. The rearrangement uses TRBV13 and TRBJ2-1; D may be TRBD1 (5 bases). CDR1 and CDR2 (germline): PRHDT, FYEKMQ (reference sequence). This CDR3 region has 18 residues. The ends were cut back, 0 bases at V and 1 base at J, with 16 bases in the middle.

The chain recombines TRBV5-1 with TRBJ1-6, with unresolved D. V was trimmed by 0 bases and J by 5 bases, leaving 6 bases between them. The CDR3 covers 14 residues. Germline V gives CDR1 SGHRS, CDR2 YFSETQ. The CDR3 protein is CASSLGFDNSPLHF. The CDR3 DNA reads as TGCGCCAGCAGCTTGGGTTTCGATAATTCACCCCTCCACTTT.

V is TRBV6-5 and J is TRBJ1-4; D is uncertain. The CDR3 runs to 14 residues. Trimming shortened V by 6 bases and J by 9 bases, and 17 bases separated the two germline ends. The germline CDR1 and CDR2 sequences are MNHEY and SVGAGI. The CDR3 region has the DNA TGTGCCAGCAGCTTCGACAATGGTCGGCAAAAACTGTTTTTT. It is translated as CASSFDNGRQKLFF.

V and J are TRBV18 and TRBJ1-4; no clear D gene. The CDR3 extends over 14 amino acids. V lost 4 bases and J lost 2, with 8 bases in between. Germline CDR1 and CDR2: KGHSH and LQKENI. The CDR3 DNA follows: TGTGCCAGCTCACTCGCCTGGACTAATGAAAAACTGTTTTTT. It codes for CASSLAWTNEKLFF. Supplemented by reference TRBV18 and TRBJ1-4, the full variable domain reads NAGVMQNPRHLVRRRGQEARLRCSPMKGHSHVYWYRQLPEEGLKFMVYLQKENIIDESGMPKERFSAEFPKEGPSILRIQQVVRGDSAAYFCASSLAWTNEKLFFGSGTQLSVL.